This TCR beta chain was observed in a study of T cell responses to AZD1222 COVID-19 vaccine (dated by TCRdb to 2020 to 2023). Looking at the study overall: AZD1222 recipients with second doses at about 4 weeks or about 12 weeks were pooled, because spike-specific TCR depth and breadth did not differ between schedules. TCR sequencing was performed for 233 trial participants, of whom approximately 200 were given two doses of AZD1222 and 26 were given two doses of MenACWY control vaccine. Trial participants were enrolled into age subgroups of 18-55, 56-69 and 70-plus years, which contained around 150, 29 and 61 TCR-sequenced participants, respectively. The paper's findings and limits, for the study overall: CD4 TCRs associated with the vaccine covered the entire spike protein, and the dominant responses were in regions 160-218 and 743-854. Only 5 to 7 AZD1222 recipients were SARS-CoV-2 seropositive at baseline, limiting conclusions about previously exposed vaccinees. Because no day 14 peak-response samples were available, repertoires were characterized only after the peak T cell response. Most participants were white British and females outnumbered males, and the authors suggested that clonal diversity may have been underestimated. Nearly half of unique spike-specific TCRs reportedly recognized epitopes outside regions mutated in the B.1.351 and B.1.1.7 variants. The 56-69-year group was small, and its depth increase did not reach significance, likely because of low power. A significant rise in spike-specific TCR breadth and depth was observed after two AZD1222 doses relative to day 0 and relative to MenACWY recipients.

Trimming accounts for 1 base at V and 2 bases at J, while the number of junction bases matched to no gene is 5. The germline V gene (reference sequence) gives CDR1 as SGHAT and CDR2 as FQDESV. Counted from cysteine to phenylalanine, this CDR3 has 15 amino acids. Just the 45-base CDR3 DNA is kept, in frame starting at base 1. Regarding this clone: Which antigen it targets is not known. No base quality values were provided; no much bigger clone lies one nucleotide off.

The CDR3 regions of human TCRbeta chains were subjected to immunosequencing. From the authors' description of their analysis: TCRs in the repertoires were matched against a reference library of SARS-CoV-2-specific TCRs that had been generated with the MIRA antigen-specificity platform. Breadth meant the fraction of unique TCRs that were SARS-CoV-2-associated, whereas depth meant the fraction of total T cells that were SARS-CoV-2-associated. Using the MIRA data, each spike-specific TCR was assigned both to the spike region to which the TCR was reactive and to a CD4 or CD8 class. Log10-transformed breadth and depth values were compared by one-way ANOVA with Sidak's multiple comparisons tests. TCRdb obtained this table from immuneACCESS and retained in-frame rearrangements with V and J assigned. These tables miss some clones; where compared with another copy, unresolved V genes account for less than half of the shortfall, and the remainder is unexplained. The D gene and trimming were derived from the DNA, and the V and J assignments and clone size from that table. This sample is represented by around 80,000 clones; more than 70% of them were singletons. Roughly 11% of the sample comes from the top ten.

The time point label corresponds to: baseline before first vaccination. Vaccinee samples were obtained from the UK trials COV001 and COV002, which included a single-blind randomized controlled phase 2/3 trial of AZD1222 (ChAdOx1 nCoV-19) in healthy adults. For TCRbeta chain sequencing, PBMC samples were collected from trial participants at day 0 and at day 28 after the second dose. The chain employs TRBV11-1 and TRBJ2-7; 7 central nucleotides agree with TRBD2. This sequence was found in an adult in good health. The sample in question was peripheral blood, obtained on day 0 of AZD1222 vaccination. The CDR3 region reads CASSLGEGPAYEQYF. The bases are TGTGCCAGCAGCTTAGGGGAGGGGCCGGCCTACGAGCAGTACTTC.